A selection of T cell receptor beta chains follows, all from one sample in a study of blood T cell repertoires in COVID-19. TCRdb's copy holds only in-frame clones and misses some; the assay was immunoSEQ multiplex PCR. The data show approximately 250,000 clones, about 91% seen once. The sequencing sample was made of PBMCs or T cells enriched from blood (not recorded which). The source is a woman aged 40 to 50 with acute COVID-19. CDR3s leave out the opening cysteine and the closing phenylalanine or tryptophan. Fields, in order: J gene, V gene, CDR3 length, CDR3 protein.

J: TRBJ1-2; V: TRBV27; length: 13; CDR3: ASSDRQGVHYGYT
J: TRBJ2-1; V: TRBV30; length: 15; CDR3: AWSFRAWTREYNEQF
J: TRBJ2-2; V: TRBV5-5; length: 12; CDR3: ASSPLLFTGELF
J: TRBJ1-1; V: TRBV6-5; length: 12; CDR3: ASSYSGGNTEAF
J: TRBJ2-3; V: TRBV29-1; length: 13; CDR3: SVSLTSGRTDTQY
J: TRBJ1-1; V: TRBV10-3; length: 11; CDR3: AIRIGENTEAF
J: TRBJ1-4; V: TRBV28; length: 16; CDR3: ASSLAPGPGGPNEKLF
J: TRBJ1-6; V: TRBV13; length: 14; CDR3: ASSLGGQGTNSPLH
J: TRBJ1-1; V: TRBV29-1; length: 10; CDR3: AARRMNTEAF
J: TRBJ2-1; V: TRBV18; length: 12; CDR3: ASSPGGTYNEQF
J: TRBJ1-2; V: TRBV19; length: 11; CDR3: ATKRQGGYGYT
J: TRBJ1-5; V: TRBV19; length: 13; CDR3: ASKETGNSNQPQH
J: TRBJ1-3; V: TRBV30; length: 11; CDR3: AWSVHRGNTIY
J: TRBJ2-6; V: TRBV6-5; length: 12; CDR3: ASRQGGGANVLT
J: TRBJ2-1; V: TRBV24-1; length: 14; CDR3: ATSDDTSGRGNEQF
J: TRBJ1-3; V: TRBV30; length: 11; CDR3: AWGRGSGNTIY
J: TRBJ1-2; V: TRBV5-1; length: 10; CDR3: ASSPPGSGYT
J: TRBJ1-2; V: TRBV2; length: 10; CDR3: ASSARAGGYT
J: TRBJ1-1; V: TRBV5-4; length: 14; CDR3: ASSGKSGQTNTEAF
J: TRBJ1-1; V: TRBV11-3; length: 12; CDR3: ASSFEWSDTEAF
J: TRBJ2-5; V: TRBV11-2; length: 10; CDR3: ASSSDTETQY
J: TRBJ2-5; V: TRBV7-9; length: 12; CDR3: ASSSVREGKTQY
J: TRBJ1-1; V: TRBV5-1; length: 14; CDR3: ASSPGRGGFYTEAF
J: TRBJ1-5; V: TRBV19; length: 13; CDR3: ASSPLVEGNQPQH
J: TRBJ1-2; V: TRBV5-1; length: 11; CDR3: ASSPQGSGGYT
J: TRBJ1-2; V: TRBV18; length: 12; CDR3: ASSPDRAGYGYT
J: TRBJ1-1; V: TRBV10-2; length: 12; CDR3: ASRTGGLNTEAF
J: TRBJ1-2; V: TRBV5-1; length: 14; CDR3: ASSLGTLETNYGYT
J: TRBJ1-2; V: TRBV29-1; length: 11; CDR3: SVRDRNNYGYT
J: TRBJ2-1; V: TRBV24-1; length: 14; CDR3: ATSALDREPYNEQF
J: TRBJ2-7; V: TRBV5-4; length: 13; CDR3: ASSLAASSTYEQY
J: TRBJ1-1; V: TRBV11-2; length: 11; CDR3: ASRGLRNTEAF
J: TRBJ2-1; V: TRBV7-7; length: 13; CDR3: ASSAGTSEHNEQF
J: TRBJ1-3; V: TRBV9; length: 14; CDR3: ASSGPRQGSGNTIY
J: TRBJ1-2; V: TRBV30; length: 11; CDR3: AWSGGPGYGYT
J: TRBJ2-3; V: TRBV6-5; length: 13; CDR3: ASSPGLADTDTQY
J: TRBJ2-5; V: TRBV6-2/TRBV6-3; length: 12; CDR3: ASSYRPSRETQY
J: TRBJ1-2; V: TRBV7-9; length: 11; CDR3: ASSPLDAGGYT
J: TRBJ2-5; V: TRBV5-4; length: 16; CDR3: ASSLDFSAGGRRETQY
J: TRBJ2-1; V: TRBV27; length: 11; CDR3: ASSLIGYNEQF
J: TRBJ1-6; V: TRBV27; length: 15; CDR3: ASSDDKGVMYNSPLH
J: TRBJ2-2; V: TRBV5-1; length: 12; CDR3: ASSLTGDTGELF
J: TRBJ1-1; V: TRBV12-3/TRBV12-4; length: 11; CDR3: ATRDRGNTEAF
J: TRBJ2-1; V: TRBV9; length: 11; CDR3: ASSTGTSGVQF
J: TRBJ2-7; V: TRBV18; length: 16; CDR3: ASSPIPSGEFTGYEQY
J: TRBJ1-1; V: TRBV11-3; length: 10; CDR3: ASSRRGTEAF
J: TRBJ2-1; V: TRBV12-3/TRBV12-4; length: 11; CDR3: ASSLELAGAQV
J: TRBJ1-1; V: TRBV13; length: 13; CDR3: ASSATGLMNTEAF
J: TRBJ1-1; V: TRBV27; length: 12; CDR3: ASRSPGRGTEAF